The 26 T cell receptor beta chains below all came from one sample that was sequenced in a study of shared clonotypes between healthy human individuals. The assay was immunoSEQ multiplex PCR, and TCRdb's table has in-frame clones only and misses some. The repertoire holds 550,000 to 850,000 clones, with approximately 79% as singletons. Sequences were obtained from memory CD4+ T cells sorted from blood. The subset denotes: CD45RA-negative fraction. The receptors originated from a woman aged 25 to 39 in good health.

The chain uses TRBV19 and TRBJ2-1, with 7 bases identical to TRBD2. The CDR3 extends over 15 amino acids. Germline assignment: CDR1 LNHDA and CDR2 SQIVND (reference sequence). Losses at the gene ends were 4 bases for V and 3 bases for J; bases not matched to a gene: 6. This CDR3 reads CASSRDYPLYNEQFF. Here the CDR3 DNA reads TGTGCCAGTAGTAGGGACTATCCCCTCTACAATGAGCAGTTCTTC.

This chain joins TRBV27 and TRBJ2-7; D is undetermined. The CDR3 totals 15 residues. Germline lookup yields CDR1 MNHEY and CDR2 SMNVEV (reference sequence). V was pared by 4 bases and J by 0 bases, with 13 bases between. In DNA form, the CDR3 reads TGTGCCAGCAGTTCCCGGGCGTACCCCTCCTACGAGCAGTACTTC. Translating gives CASSSRAYPSYEQYF.

This chain connects TRBV10-3 to TRBJ1-1; TRBD1 is a possible D gene (6 bases). Germline CDR1 is ENHRY and CDR2 is SYGVKD. The CDR3 runs to 14 residues. Trimming pared 6 bases from V and 1 base from J, leaving 12 bases between. CDR3 DNA sequence: TGTGCCATCAGCCAAGAAGGGGGGAACACTGAAGCTTTCTTT. It encodes CAISQEGGNTEAFF.

Worth noting for this clone: Other nucleotide sequences in the sample specify the same CDR3. This chain joins TRBV18 and TRBJ1-5; 9 nucleotides align to TRBD1. After removal of 6 bases from V and 3 bases from J, the junction contained 6 bases not matched to a gene. The CDR3 is made up of 15 amino acids. Per the germline V gene, CDR1 is KGHSH and CDR2 is LQKENI. The CDR3 sequence: CASSAGTGLNQPQHF. The CDR3 coding sequence is TGTGCCAGCTCGGCGGGGACAGGGCTCAATCAGCCCCAGCATTTT.

Points on this clone: Being one base from a much bigger clone, this may be a read error. The rearrangement uses TRBV28 and TRBJ2-7; unclear D gene. Germline lookup yields CDR1 MDHEN and CDR2 SYDVKM. The CDR3 extends over 11 amino acids. V was shortened by 6 bases and J by 1 base, with 4 bases between the two germline ends. The CDR3 region is CASRRSYEQYF. The CDR3 DNA reads TGTGCCAGCAGACGGTCCTACGAGCAGTACTTC. Drawing the rest from reference TRBV28 and TRBJ2-7, the complete variable domain is DVKVTQSSRYLVKRTGEKVFLECVQDMDHENMFWYRQDPGLGLRLIYFSYDVKMKEKGDIPEGYSVSREKKERFSLILESASTNQTSMYLCASRRSYEQYFGPGTRLTVT.

This chain connects TRBV30 to TRBJ2-7; TRBD2 agrees at 7 bases. J lost 2 bases, V lost 0 bases, and 4 bases had no gene match. Germline CDR1 is GTSNPN and CDR2 is SVGIG (reference sequence). The CDR3 is made up of 14 amino acids. CDR3: CAWSVGGRAYEQYF. For the CDR3, the DNA is TGTGCCTGGAGTGTCGGTGGGAGGGCCTACGAGCAGTACTTC.

This clone was picked up a small number of times. The V gene is TRBV2, the J gene TRBJ2-7; 9 bases agree with TRBD1. The germline V gene has CDR1 SNHLY and CDR2 FYNNEI. There are 16 residues in the CDR3. Unmatched junction bases numbered 7, after V lost 2 bases and J lost 2 bases. The chain's CDR3 is CASSEFGTGRTYEQYF. As DNA, the CDR3 is TGTGCCAGCAGTGAATTCGGGACAGGGAGAACCTACGAGCAGTACTTC.

This clone was counted between two and nine times. The genes are TRBV27 and TRBJ2-2, with 9 nucleotides matching TRBD2. Germline loops: CDR1 MNHEY, CDR2 SMNVEV (reference sequence). There are 16 residues in the CDR3. V lost 1 base to trimming and J lost 5 bases; unmatched junction nucleotides: 5. The CDR3 coding sequence is TGTGCCAGCAGTTTATTCCCCACTAGCGGGACCGGGGAGCTGTTTTTT. Its translation: CASSLFPTSGTGELFF.

This clone was seen only a few times. The V gene is TRBV5-1, the J gene TRBJ1-1; 7 bases map to TRBD1. CDR1 SGHRS and CDR2 YFSETQ come from the germline V gene. J lost 4 bases, V lost 2 bases, and 8 bases had no gene match. The CDR3 spans 15 residues. The CDR3 DNA sequence: TGCGCCAGCAGCTTTTTCAGCCAGGGGGGCACTGAAGCTTTCTTT. It encodes CASSFFSQGGTEAFF.

V is TRBV7-3 and J is TRBJ1-4; TRBD1 matches 7 bases. The V and J ends lost 7 bases and 7 bases, in that order; junction bases with no gene match: 12. The CDR3 is 15 residues long. The germline V gene encodes CDR1 SGHTA and CDR2 FQGTGA. Here the CDR3 DNA reads TGTGCCAGCACCCCCGACAGGGACGTGAGTGAAAAACTGTTTTTT. This translates into CASTPDRDVSEKLFF.

This clone was found a few times. This sequence joins TRBV28 and TRBJ2-5; tentative D call: TRBD1 (6 bases). The CDR3 loop spans 13 amino acids. V was shortened by 5 bases and J by 5 bases, with 12 bases between the two germline ends. From germline, CDR1 is MDHEN and CDR2 SYDVKM. CDR3 protein: CASSLGGWETQYF. The CDR3 nucleotides are TGTGCCAGCAGTCTAGGGGGTTGGGAGACCCAGTACTTC.

V usage is TRBV7-9 and J usage is TRBJ2-5; 10 nucleotides agree with TRBD2. The V gene end was trimmed by 1 base and the J gene end by 5 bases; junction bases not matched to a gene: 4. Germline assignment: CDR1 SEHNR and CDR2 FQNEAQ (reference sequence). The CDR3 totals 15 residues. The CDR3 coding sequence is TGTGCCAGCAGCTTAGTAGCGGGAGGAGGCGAGACCCAGTACTTC. Translated, it gives CASSLVAGGGETQYF.

V and J are TRBV5-1 and TRBJ2-5, with D possibly being TRBD2 (6 bases). The CDR3 covers 16 residues. Germline V gene lookup returns CDR1 SGHRS and CDR2 YFSETQ. Trimming removed 9 bases from V and 0 bases from J, with 21 bases in between. The CDR3 sequence: CAIPPLTSQDQETQYF. The CDR3 DNA is TGCGCCATCCCTCCCCTGACTAGTCAGGACCAAGAGACCCAGTACTTC.

This chain uses TRBV28 with TRBJ2-2, with D uncertain. V was trimmed by 2 bases and J by 6 bases, leaving 7 bases between them. Germline V lookup: CDR1 MDHEN, CDR2 SYDVKM. The CDR3 runs to 13 residues. CDR3 sequence (DNA): TGTGCCAGCAGTTTAGAAGTGCCCGGGGAGCTGTTTTTT. Amino acid sequence: CASSLEVPGELFF. Drawing the rest from reference TRBV28 and TRBJ2-2, the complete variable domain is DVKVTQSSRYLVKRTGEKVFLECVQDMDHENMFWYRQDPGLGLRLIYFSYDVKMKEKGDIPEGYSVSREKKERFSLILESASTNQTSMYLCASSLEVPGELFFGEGSRLTVL.

The chain joins TRBV28 to TRBJ2-7; D remains ambiguous. The CDR3 runs to 13 residues. Germline V gene lookup returns CDR1 MDHEN and CDR2 SYDVKM. The V end lost 7 bases, the J end lost 3 bases, and 13 bases lay between the germline ends. The CDR3 DNA sequence: TGTGCCAGCAATGATTGGCAGCGCTACGAGCAGTACTTC. Its translation is CASNDWQRYEQYF.

This clone has a handful of counts. The genes are TRBV5-1 and TRBJ1-1; 9 positions agree with TRBD1. From germline, CDR1 is SGHRS and CDR2 YFSETQ. The CDR3 extends over 15 amino acids. The trim removed 3 bases at V and 4 bases at J, leaving 7 bases unmatched. The CDR3 coding sequence is TGCGCCAGCAGCTCGTCCGGGACAGGGAGCACTGAAGCTTTCTTT. Translation: CASSSSGTGSTEAFF.

Note on this clone: It may be a read error: a sequence one base away is much more abundant. The gene calls are TRBV7-3 and TRBJ2-1, with TRBD2 identical over 9 bases. V lost 2 bases, J lost 0 bases, and 2 bases stayed unmatched. Germline V CDR1 and CDR2: SGHTA, FQGTGA. The CDR3 is 16 residues long. The CDR3 coding sequence is TGTGCCAGCAGCTTAGCTAGCGGGGTCTCCTACAATGAGCAGTTCTTC. Protein sequence: CASSLASGVSYNEQFF.

The V call is TRBV28, the J call TRBJ1-5, with 7 positions matching TRBD1. Per the germline V gene, CDR1 is MDHEN and CDR2 is SYDVKM. Trimming took 9 bases from V and 6 from J; bases not matched to a gene: 8. There are 13 residues in the CDR3. DNA for the CDR3: TGTGCCAGTACGAAGGGGGCGTCTCAGCCCCAGCATTTT. Translating it yields CASTKGASQPQHF.

The CDR3 is CASSLVPQGHYEQYF. Written as DNA, the CDR3 is TGTGCCAGCAGTTTAGTCCCCCAGGGGCACTACGAGCAGTACTTC. The chain uses TRBV27 and TRBJ2-7; a possible D gene is TRBD1 (6 bases). Germline assignment: CDR1 MNHEY and CDR2 SMNVEV (reference sequence). The CDR3 is made up of 15 amino acids. Trimming took off 2 bases at V and 3 bases at J, with 14 bases between the two ends.

This clone came up once. The chain links TRBV28 to TRBJ1-1; D is unclear. CDR1 and CDR2 (germline): MDHEN, SYDVKM. The CDR3 runs 13 residues. Trimming shortened V by 10 bases and J by 5 bases, and 17 bases separated the two germline ends. As DNA, the CDR3 is TGTGCCACCCTCCCGGGATTCGGGACTGAAGCTTTCTTT. It yields the protein CATLPGFGTEAFF.

V and J are TRBV15 and TRBJ1-5; tentatively, D is TRBD1 (5 bases). The CDR3 is made up of 13 amino acids. CDR1 and CDR2 (germline): LNHNV, YYDKDF (reference sequence). The ends were cut back, 8 bases at V and 3 bases at J, with 11 bases in the middle. CDR3 nucleotide sequence: TGTGCCACCGGGACTGAACTCAATCAGCCCCAGCATTTT. Residues: CATGTELNQPQHF. Full variable domain (remainder filled in from reference TRBV15 and TRBJ1-5): DAMVIQNPRYQVTQFGKPVTLSCSQTLNHNVMYWYQQKSSQAPKLLFHYYDKDFNNEADTPDNFQSRRPNTSFCFLDIRSPGLGDTAMYLCATGTELNQPQHFGDGTRLSIL.

The gene calls are TRBV5-1 and TRBJ1-5; 8 nucleotides match TRBD1. The CDR3 sequence is 15 residues long. Trimming at V came to 4 bases and at J to 3 bases, leaving 6 bases not matched to a gene. Germline V gene lookup returns CDR1 SGHRS and CDR2 YFSETQ. The CDR3 region is CASSKQGEDNQPQHF. The CDR3 DNA follows: TGCGCCAGCAGCAAACAGGGGGAAGACAATCAGCCCCAGCATTTT. Variable domain in full (rest from reference TRBV5-1 and TRBJ1-5): KAGVTQTPRYLIKTRGQQVTLSCSPISGHRSVSWYQQTPGQGLQFLFEYFSETQRNKGNFPGRFSGRQFSNSRSEMNVSTLELGDSALYLCASSKQGEDNQPQHFGDGTRLSIL.

This sequence joins TRBV11-3 and TRBJ2-2; 8 bases line up with TRBD1. Losses at the gene ends were 5 bases for V and 6 bases for J; bases not matched to a gene: 8. Germline values: CDR1 SGHNT, CDR2 YENEEA. This CDR3 region has 15 residues. The CDR3, as DNA: TGTGCCAGCAGCCCCAGGGACAGGCGCCCCGGGGAGCTGTTTTTT. Translating it yields CASSPRDRRPGELFF.

In its sample, this clone was seen many times. The chain couples TRBV27 to TRBJ1-6, with D hard to call. Trimming pared 10 bases from V and 16 bases from J, leaving 32 bases between. Germline CDR1 and CDR2: MNHEY and SMNVEV (reference sequence). This CDR3 spans 16 amino acids. CDR3 sequence reads: CATPSKTEHSAPELHF. The CDR3 coding sequence is TGTGCCACCCCCTCAAAGACGGAACATTCGGCCCCCGAGCTCCACTTT.

The chain couples TRBV11-2 to TRBJ1-4; D possibly corresponds to TRBD1 (5 bases). Between the trimmed V and J ends, which lost 5 bases and 4 bases, there was a span of 11 bases. From germline, CDR1 is SGHAT and CDR2 FQNNGV. The CDR3 contains 14 residues. The CDR3 DNA sequence: TGTGCCAGCAGCCGGGGACCGCTTAATGAAAAACTGTTTTTT. Its translation: CASSRGPLNEKLFF.

The chain has TRBV4-1 and TRBJ2-3, with 12 bases that match TRBD2. The CDR3 has 18 amino acids. Germline CDR1 and CDR2: MGHRA and YSYEKL. The V segment lost 5 bases and the J segment 1 base; nucleotides outside the gene matches: 10. The CDR3 bases are TGCGCCAGCAGCGATCATAGACTAGCGGGAGAGGGCACAGATACGCAGTATTTT. Translated: CASSDHRLAGEGTDTQYF.